Following are 28 T cell receptor beta chains from one sample sequenced in a study of human thymus T cells. Using immunoSEQ multiplex PCR, the repertoire was profiled, and TCRdb retains in-frame clones only, with some absent. The sample yields roughly 54,000 clones, 94% seen once. The specimen was blood. Receptors were obtained from a boy younger than two with a congenital heart defect but otherwise immunologically healthy.

The chain is built from TRBV18 and TRBJ2-1; TRBD1 aligns across 9 bases. Per the germline V gene, CDR1 is KGHSH and CDR2 is LQKENI. V shed 1 base, J shed 5 bases, and the junction held 0 bases outside the gene matches. The CDR3 is 14 residues long. CDR3 in DNA: TGTGCCAGCTCACCACGGGACAGGGACAATGAGCAGTTCTTC. Amino acids: CASSPRDRDNEQFF.

The rearrangement links TRBV27 to TRBJ2-7, with D possibly TRBD2 on 6 matching bases. V was cut by 5 bases and J by 3 bases, with 14 bases left in between. There are 14 residues in the CDR3. Looked up from germline, CDR1 is MNHEY and CDR2 is SMNVEV (reference sequence). CDR3 protein: CASSPSRRDYEQYF. The CDR3 nucleotides read TGTGCCAGCAGTCCCTCCAGGCGGGACTACGAGCAGTACTTC.

This clone was detected only a few times. The rearrangement joins TRBV4-3 to TRBJ2-3, with D maybe TRBD1 (6 bases). V was trimmed by 0 bases and J by 5 bases, leaving 21 bases between them. The CDR3 runs to 18 residues. From germline, CDR1 is LGHNA and CDR2 YSLEER. The CDR3 protein is CASSQELPQGTGRDTQYF. In DNA, the CDR3 is TGCGCCAGCAGCCAAGAACTTCCGCAGGGGACGGGGAGAGATACGCAGTATTTT.

V usage is TRBV10-3 and J usage is TRBJ2-7; TRBD1 matches at 9 bases. The CDR3 runs to 13 residues. Germline values: CDR1 ENHRY, CDR2 SYGVKD. After removal of 10 bases from V and 5 bases from J, the junction contained 9 bases not matched to a gene. CDR3 sequence (DNA): TGTGCCAACTGTTGGGACAGGGTCGACGAGCAGTACTTC. The encoded protein is CANCWDRVDEQYF.

V gene TRBV6-5 combines with J gene TRBJ2-3; D may match TRBD1 or TRBD2 (5 bases each). The germline V gene has CDR1 MNHEY and CDR2 SVGAGI. The CDR3 sequence is 16 residues long. The V and J ends lost 0 bases and 2 bases respectively, with 12 bases between them. The CDR3 here is CASSYSVVGTTDTQYF. In DNA form, the CDR3 reads TGTGCCAGCAGTTACTCTGTAGTCGGGACCACAGATACGCAGTATTTT.

The genes are TRBV10-1 and TRBJ2-7; D is undetermined. Germline assignment: CDR1 WNHNN and CDR2 SYGVQD (reference sequence). Trimming shortened V by 3 bases and J by 6 bases, and 12 bases separated the two germline ends. The CDR3 extends over 13 amino acids. The CDR3: CASSDPGVGEQYF. The CDR3 DNA follows: TGCGCCAGCAGTGATCCAGGAGTGGGCGAGCAGTACTTC.

This rearrangement joins TRBV4-2 to TRBJ2-1; D may be TRBD1 (6 bases). Germline CDR1 and CDR2: LGHNA and YNFKEQ. The germline V and J ends were trimmed by 1 base and 8 bases, with 18 bases remaining between them. CDR3 length equals 16 residues. The CDR3: CASSQAYRVSIDEQFF. CDR3 in DNA: TGTGCCAGCAGCCAAGCCTACAGGGTCAGCATCGATGAGCAGTTCTTC.

CDR3 loop: CASMVQGARYEQYF. CDR3 coding DNA: TGTGCCAGCATGGTTCAAGGGGCTAGGTACGAGCAGTACTTC. The rearrangement uses TRBV2 and TRBJ2-7; tentative D call: TRBD1 (5 bases). Germline CDR1 is SNHLY and CDR2 is FYNNEI. V was shortened by 7 bases and J by 4 bases, with 17 bases between the two germline ends. The CDR3 is made up of 14 amino acids.

The genes are TRBV19 and TRBJ2-3, with a tentative D call TRBD2 (5 bases). CDR1 is LNHDA and CDR2 is SQIVND in the germline V gene (reference sequence). V gave up 2 bases and J gave up 6 bases, with 6 bases separating them. CDR3 length equals 12 residues. The CDR3 here is CASSIRGDTQYF. The CDR3 DNA follows: TGTGCCAGTAGTATAAGAGGGGATACGCAGTATTTT.

The chain couples TRBV5-5 to TRBJ2-3; D might be TRBD1 or TRBD2, each matching 6 bases. The CDR3 extends over 14 amino acids. The V gene lost 2 bases and the J gene lost 3 bases, with 10 bases spanning the gap. Looked up from germline, CDR1 is SGHKS and CDR2 is YYEKEE (reference sequence). CDR3 sequence reads: CASSFGGGTDTQYF. The CDR3 region has the DNA TGTGCCAGCAGCTTTGGAGGGGGAACAGATACGCAGTATTTT.

The genes are TRBV27 and TRBJ2-2, with TRBD2 matching 8 bases. This CDR3 comprises 14 residues. Germline V lookup: CDR1 MNHEY, CDR2 SMNVEV (reference sequence). J was trimmed by 4 bases and V by 6 bases; bases with no gene match: 4. This CDR3 reads CASRSGRGTGELFF. The CDR3 DNA reads as TGTGCCAGCAGGAGCGGGAGAGGCACCGGGGAGCTGTTTTTT.

CDR3: CSAGRQGGYNEQFF. The CDR3 nucleotides are TGCAGCGCCGGGCGGCAGGGGGGCTACAATGAGCAGTTCTTC. This chain uses TRBV29-1 with TRBJ2-1; D perhaps matches TRBD1 (7 bases). Trimming left V 7 bases short and J 3 bases short, with 16 bases between. The CDR3 consists of 14 residues. Germline V gives CDR1 SQVTM, CDR2 ANQGSEA.

This chain joins TRBV14 and TRBJ2-1; D is undetermined. The CDR3 contains 17 residues. The germline CDR1 and CDR2 sequences are SGHDN and FVKESK. The V end was cut by 0 bases, the J end by 8 bases, with 20 bases between. In nucleotides, the CDR3 is TGTGCCAGCAGCCAAGATCTTCAGCCTCTAAGCGAGGATGAGCAGTTCTTC. Its protein product is CASSQDLQPLSEDEQFF. The whole variable domain, remainder taken from reference TRBV14 and TRBJ2-1, is EAGVTQFPSHSVIEKGQTVTLRCDPISGHDNLYWYRRVMGKEIKFLLHFVKESKQDESGMPNNRFLAERTGGTYSTLKVQPAELEDSGVYFCASSQDLQPLSEDEQFFGPGTRLTVL.

This chain connects TRBV7-2 to TRBJ2-7; 7 bases map to TRBD2. This CDR3 region has 17 residues. CDR1 and CDR2 (germline): SGHTA, FQGNSA. The junction had 11 bases not matched to a gene; V was cut back by 3 bases and J by 0 bases. The DNA for the CDR3 is TGTGCCAGCAGCTTGAGGGCGGGAGACCTTAGCTCCTACGAGCAGTACTTC. Amino acid sequence: CASSLRAGDLSSYEQYF.

This clone occurred once. The chain combines TRBV10-3 with TRBJ2-7; D is unclear. This CDR3 has 13 residues. V was clipped by 4 bases and J by 0 bases, with 7 bases between them. From germline, CDR1 is ENHRY and CDR2 SYGVKD. The CDR3 loop is CAISGSSSYEQYF. For the CDR3, the DNA is TGTGCCATCAGTGGAAGTAGCTCCTACGAGCAGTACTTC.

This clone has a handful of counts. In DNA, the CDR3 is TGCGCCAGCAGCTTGAGGGGGCAAGGTGGTAATTCACCCCTCCACTTT. It is translated as CASSLRGQGGNSPLHF. The chain has TRBV5-1 and TRBJ1-6, with 7 bases fitting TRBD1. CDR1 and CDR2 from the germline V gene are SGHRS and YFSETQ. CDR3 length: 16 residues. Trimming cost V 1 base and J 6 bases; bases outside gene matches: 7.

Turning to this clone: At one of its ends the junction is not consistent with the germline gene, which may arise from a read error. The rearrangement links TRBV5-1 to TRBJ2-3, with 15 bases lining up with TRBD2. The CDR3 is 18 residues long. Germline values: CDR1 SGHRS, CDR2 YFSETQ. In DNA, the CDR3 is TGCGCCGGCAGCACCGGACTAGCGGGAGGGCCGGTCTTAGATACGCAGTATTTT. This codes for CAGSTGLAGGPVLDTQYF. Supplemented by reference TRBV5-1 and TRBJ2-3, the full variable domain reads KAGVTQTPRYLIKTRGQQVTLSCSPISGHRSVSWYQQTPGQGLQFLFEYFSETQRNKGNFPGRFSGRQFSNSRSEMNVSTLELGDSALYLCAGSTGLAGGPVLDTQYFGPGTRLTVL.

V and J are TRBV11-2 and TRBJ1-2; 8 bases line up with TRBD1. This CDR3 has 13 residues. The V gene end was trimmed by 6 bases and the J gene end by 6 bases; junction bases not matched to a gene: 6. In germline, CDR1 is SGHAT, CDR2 FQNNGV. CDR3 sequence (DNA): TGTGCCAGCAGGCAGACAGGGGCGGATGGCTACACCTTC. Amino acids: CASRQTGADGYTF.

This chain uses TRBV9 with TRBJ2-6; 10 nucleotides match TRBD1. Germline lookup yields CDR1 SGDLS and CDR2 YYNGEE. Losses at the gene ends were 0 bases for V and 0 bases for J; bases not matched to a gene: 0. The CDR3 covers 17 residues. The CDR3 protein is CASSVGTGGSGANVLTF. CDR3 sequence (DNA): TGTGCCAGCAGCGTAGGGACAGGGGGCTCTGGGGCCAACGTCCTGACTTTC.

This rearrangement joins TRBV4-1 to TRBJ1-2; D is undetermined. This CDR3 spans 15 amino acids. V was pared by 0 bases and J by 1 base, with 9 bases between. Germline CDR1 MGHRA, CDR2 YSYEKL. DNA of the CDR3: TGCGCCAGCAGCCAAGATAAAGGATTTAACTATGGCTACACCTTC. Protein sequence: CASSQDKGFNYGYTF.

The V call is TRBV28, the J call TRBJ1-2; D is possibly TRBD1 (5 bases). Germline V gives CDR1 MDHEN, CDR2 SYDVKM. With 7 bases removed from V and 4 bases from J, the gap between germline ends came to 13 bases. The CDR3 consists of 13 residues. CDR3 nucleotides: TGTGCCAGCACCCCTGGGGGTGTCTATGGCTACACCTTC. Protein sequence: CASTPGGVYGYTF.

The V call is TRBV11-2, the J call TRBJ1-1; D is unresolved. This CDR3 is built from 14 residues. Germline V gives CDR1 SGHAT, CDR2 FQNNGV. V was clipped by 3 bases and J by 3 bases, with 11 bases between them. DNA for the CDR3: TGTGCCAGCAGCTTTAGGATAGGGTACACTGAAGCTTTCTTT. Translating it yields CASSFRIGYTEAFF.

The J gene is TRBJ2-4, the V gene TRBV19; 8 bases are shared with TRBD1. Germline CDR1 LNHDA, CDR2 SQIVND (reference sequence). The CDR3 consists of 18 residues. V lost 1 base, J lost 1 base, and 9 bases stayed unmatched. The chain's CDR3 is CASSIGLQGAGAKNIQYF. The CDR3 DNA reads as TGTGCCAGTAGTATAGGGCTTCAGGGGGCAGGGGCCAAAAACATTCAGTACTTC.

The chain joins TRBV14 to TRBJ2-1; 11 bases are a match to TRBD2. In germline, CDR1 is SGHDN, CDR2 FVKESK. V gave up 2 bases and J gave up 7 bases; unmatched junction bases: 10. The CDR3 loop spans 17 amino acids. CDR3 sequence reads: CASSQKISTSGKNEQFF. CDR3 DNA sequence: TGTGCCAGCAGCCAAAAGATTTCGACTAGCGGGAAAAATGAGCAGTTCTTC. Full variable domain (missing parts from reference TRBV14 and TRBJ2-1): EAGVTQFPSHSVIEKGQTVTLRCDPISGHDNLYWYRRVMGKEIKFLLHFVKESKQDESGMPNNRFLAERTGGTYSTLKVQPAELEDSGVYFCASSQKISTSGKNEQFFGPGTRLTVL.

The V gene is TRBV9, the J gene TRBJ2-2; 8 bases are a match to TRBD2. This CDR3 contains 15 residues. V gave up 4 bases and J gave up 7 bases; unmatched junction bases: 9. Germline values: CDR1 SGDLS, CDR2 YYNGEE. The CDR3 DNA sequence: TGTGCCAGCAGCCCCCCCGGGACTAGTAACGGGGAGCTGTTTTTT. Translation gives CASSPPGTSNGELFF.

The chain is built from TRBV10-3 and TRBJ1-2, with D hard to call. CDR1 ENHRY and CDR2 SYGVKD come from the germline V gene. Trimming stripped 2 bases from V and 5 bases from J, with 12 bases between. The CDR3 is made up of 14 amino acids. The chain's CDR3 is CAISERAEAYGYTF. CDR3 DNA: TGTGCCATCAGTGAGAGGGCAGAGGCTTATGGCTACACCTTC.

The rearrangement uses TRBV27 and TRBJ2-5; possible D gene TRBD2, 6 bases. Trimming shortened V by 6 bases and J by 4 bases, and 6 bases separated the two germline ends. Germline V gives CDR1 MNHEY, CDR2 SMNVEV (reference sequence). The CDR3 spans 11 residues. CDR3 bases: TGTGCCAGCAGGGGAGGAGAGACCCAGTACTTC. Its protein is CASRGGETQYF.

This chain uses TRBV25-1 with TRBJ1-2; a weak D match, TRBD1 (6 bases). Germline V gene lookup returns CDR1 MGHDK and CDR2 SYGVNS. The CDR3 spans 12 residues. The V end lost 2 bases, the J end lost 5 bases, and 6 bases lay between the germline ends. DNA for the CDR3: TGTGCCAGCAGTGAAAGGGGGTATGGCTACACCTTC. As protein: CASSERGYGYTF.